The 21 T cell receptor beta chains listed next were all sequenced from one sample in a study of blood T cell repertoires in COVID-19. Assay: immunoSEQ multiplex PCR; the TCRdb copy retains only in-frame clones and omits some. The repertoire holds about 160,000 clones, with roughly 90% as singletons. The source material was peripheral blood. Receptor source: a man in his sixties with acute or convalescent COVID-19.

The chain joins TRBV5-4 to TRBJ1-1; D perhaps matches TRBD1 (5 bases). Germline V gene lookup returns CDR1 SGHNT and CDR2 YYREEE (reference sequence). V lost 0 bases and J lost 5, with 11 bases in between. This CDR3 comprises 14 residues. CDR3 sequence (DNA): TGTGCCAGCAGCTTGGGCAGGGCGGGAACTGAAGCTTTCTTT. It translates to CASSLGRAGTEAFF.

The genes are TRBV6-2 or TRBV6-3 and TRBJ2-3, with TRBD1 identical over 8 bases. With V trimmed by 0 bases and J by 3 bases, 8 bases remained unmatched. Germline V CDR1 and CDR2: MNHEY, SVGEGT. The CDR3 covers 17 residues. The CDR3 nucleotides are TGTGCCAGCAGTTACTCGAACGCAGGGGGCATTACAGATACGCAGTATTTT. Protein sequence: CASSYSNAGGITDTQYF.

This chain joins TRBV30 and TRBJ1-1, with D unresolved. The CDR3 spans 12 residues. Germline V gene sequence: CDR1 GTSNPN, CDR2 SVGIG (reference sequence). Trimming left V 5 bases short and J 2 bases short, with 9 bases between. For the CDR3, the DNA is TGTGCCTGGGGGAGGCTTAACACTGAAGCTTTCTTT. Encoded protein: CAWGRLNTEAFF.

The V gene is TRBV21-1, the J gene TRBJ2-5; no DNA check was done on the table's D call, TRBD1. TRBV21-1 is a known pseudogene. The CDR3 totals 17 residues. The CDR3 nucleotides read TGTGCCAGCAGCAACCCGAGCCAGGGGAAATTCAGGGAGACCCAGTACTTC. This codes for CASSNPSQGKFRETQYF.

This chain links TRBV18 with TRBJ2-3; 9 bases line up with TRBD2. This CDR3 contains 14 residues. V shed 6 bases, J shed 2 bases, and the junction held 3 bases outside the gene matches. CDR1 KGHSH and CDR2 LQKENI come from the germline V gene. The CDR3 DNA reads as TGTGCCAGCTCTCAGCGGGGGGACACAGATACGCAGTATTTT. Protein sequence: CASSQRGDTDTQYF.

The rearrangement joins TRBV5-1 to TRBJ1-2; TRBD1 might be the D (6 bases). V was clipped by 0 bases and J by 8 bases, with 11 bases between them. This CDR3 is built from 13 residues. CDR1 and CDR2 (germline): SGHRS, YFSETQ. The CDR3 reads CASSLGQVPGYTF. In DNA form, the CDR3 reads TGCGCCAGCAGCTTGGGACAGGTTCCCGGCTACACCTTC.

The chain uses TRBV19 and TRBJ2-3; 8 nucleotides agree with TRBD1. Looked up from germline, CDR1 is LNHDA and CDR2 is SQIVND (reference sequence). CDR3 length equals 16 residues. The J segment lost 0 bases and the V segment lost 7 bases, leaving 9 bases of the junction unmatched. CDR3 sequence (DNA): TGTGCCAGTACCAAGGACAGGGCCTTAAGCACAGATACGCAGTATTTT. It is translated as CASTKDRALSTDTQYF.

Here the CDR3 reads CAWSVHGNNEQFF. CDR3 DNA sequence: TGTGCCTGGAGTGTACACGGGAACAATGAGCAGTTCTTC. This chain links TRBV30 with TRBJ2-1; maybe TRBD2 (5 bases). The CDR3 length is 13 residues. Germline V gene data show CDR1 as GTSNPN and CDR2 as SVGIG (reference sequence). V was clipped by 0 bases and J by 5 bases, with 8 bases between them.

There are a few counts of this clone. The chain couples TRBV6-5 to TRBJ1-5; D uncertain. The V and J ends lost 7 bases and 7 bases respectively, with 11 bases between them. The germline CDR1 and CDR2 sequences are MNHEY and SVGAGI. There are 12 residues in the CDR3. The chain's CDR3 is CASKYPRQPQHF. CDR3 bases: TGTGCCAGCAAATACCCGAGGCAGCCCCAGCATTTT.

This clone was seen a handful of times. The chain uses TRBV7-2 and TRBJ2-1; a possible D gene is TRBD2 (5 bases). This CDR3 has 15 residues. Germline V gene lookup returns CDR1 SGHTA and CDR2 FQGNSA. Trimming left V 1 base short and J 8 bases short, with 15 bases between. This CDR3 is CASSLDFLRGYEQFF. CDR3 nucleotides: TGTGCCAGCAGCTTAGATTTCTTACGGGGATATGAGCAGTTCTTC.

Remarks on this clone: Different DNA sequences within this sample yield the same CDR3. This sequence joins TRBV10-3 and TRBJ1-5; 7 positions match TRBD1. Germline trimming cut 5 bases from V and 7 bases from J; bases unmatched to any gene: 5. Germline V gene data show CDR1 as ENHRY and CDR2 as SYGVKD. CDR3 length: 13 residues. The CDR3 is CAISRQGGQPQHF. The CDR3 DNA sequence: TGTGCCATCAGTAGACAGGGAGGACAGCCCCAGCATTTT.

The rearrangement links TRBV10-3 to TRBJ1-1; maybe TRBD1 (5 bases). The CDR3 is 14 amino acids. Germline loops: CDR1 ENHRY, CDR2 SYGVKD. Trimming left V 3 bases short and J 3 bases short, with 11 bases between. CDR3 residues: CAISEGVGDTEAFF. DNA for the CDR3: TGTGCCATCAGTGAAGGTGTAGGGGACACTGAAGCTTTCTTT.

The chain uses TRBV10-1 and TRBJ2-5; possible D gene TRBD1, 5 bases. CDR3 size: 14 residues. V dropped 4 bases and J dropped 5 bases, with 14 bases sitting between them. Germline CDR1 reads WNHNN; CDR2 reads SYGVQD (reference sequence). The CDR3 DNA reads TGCGCCAGCAGTGCAACAGGACCCCAGGAGACCCAGTACTTC. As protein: CASSATGPQETQYF.

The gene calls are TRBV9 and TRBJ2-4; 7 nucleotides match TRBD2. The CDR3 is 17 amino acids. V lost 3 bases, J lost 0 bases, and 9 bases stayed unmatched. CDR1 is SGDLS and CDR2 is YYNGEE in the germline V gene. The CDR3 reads CASSGNERGLAKNIQYF. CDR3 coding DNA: TGTGCCAGCAGCGGAAACGAGCGGGGTCTAGCCAAAAACATTCAGTACTTC.

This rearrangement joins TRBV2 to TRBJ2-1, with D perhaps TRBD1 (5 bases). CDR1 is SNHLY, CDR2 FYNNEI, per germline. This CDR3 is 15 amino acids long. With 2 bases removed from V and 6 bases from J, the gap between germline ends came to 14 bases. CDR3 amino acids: CASSEWVTVGNEQFF. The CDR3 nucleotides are TGTGCCAGCAGTGAATGGGTGACAGTCGGCAATGAGCAGTTCTTC. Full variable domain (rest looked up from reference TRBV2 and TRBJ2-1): EPEVTQTPSHQVTQMGQEVILRCVPISNHLYFYWYRQILGQKVEFLVSFYNNEISEKSEIFDDQFSVERPDGSNFTLKIRSTKLEDSAMYFCASSEWVTVGNEQFFGPGTRLTVL.

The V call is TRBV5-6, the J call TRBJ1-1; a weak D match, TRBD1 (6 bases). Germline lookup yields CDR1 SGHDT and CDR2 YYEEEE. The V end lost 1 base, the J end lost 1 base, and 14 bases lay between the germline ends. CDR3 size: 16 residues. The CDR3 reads CASSLRLQGTNTEAFF. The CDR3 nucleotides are TGTGCCAGCAGCTTGAGATTACAGGGTACGAACACTGAAGCTTTCTTT.

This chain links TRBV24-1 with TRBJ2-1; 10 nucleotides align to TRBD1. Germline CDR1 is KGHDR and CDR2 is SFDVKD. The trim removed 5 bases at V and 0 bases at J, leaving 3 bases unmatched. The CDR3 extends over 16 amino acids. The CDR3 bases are TGTGCCACCAGTGGAAGGACAGGGGGCTCCTACAATGAGCAGTTCTTC. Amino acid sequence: CATSGRTGGSYNEQFF.

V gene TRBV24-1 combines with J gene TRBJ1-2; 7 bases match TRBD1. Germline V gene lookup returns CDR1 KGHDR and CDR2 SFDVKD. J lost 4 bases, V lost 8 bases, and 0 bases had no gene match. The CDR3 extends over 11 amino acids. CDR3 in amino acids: CATTGGYGYTF. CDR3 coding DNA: TGTGCCACCACAGGGGGCTATGGCTACACCTTC.

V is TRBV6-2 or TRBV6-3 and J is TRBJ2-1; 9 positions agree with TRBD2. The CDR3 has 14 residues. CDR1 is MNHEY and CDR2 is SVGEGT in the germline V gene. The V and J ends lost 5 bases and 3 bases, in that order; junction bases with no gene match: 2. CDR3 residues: CASSRLADYNEQFF. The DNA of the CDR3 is TGTGCCAGCAGTAGACTAGCGGACTACAATGAGCAGTTCTTC.

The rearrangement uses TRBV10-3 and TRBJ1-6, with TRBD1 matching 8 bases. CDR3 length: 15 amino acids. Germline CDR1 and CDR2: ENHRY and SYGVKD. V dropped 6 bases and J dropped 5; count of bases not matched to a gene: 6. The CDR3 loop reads CAIRGVTGDNSPLHF. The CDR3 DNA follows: TGTGCCATCAGGGGGGTGACAGGGGATAATTCACCCCTCCACTTT.

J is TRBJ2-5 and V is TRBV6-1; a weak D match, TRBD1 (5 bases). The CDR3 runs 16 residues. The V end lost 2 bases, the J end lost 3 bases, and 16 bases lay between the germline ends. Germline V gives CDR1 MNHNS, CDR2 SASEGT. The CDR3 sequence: CASSEYFHGREETQYF. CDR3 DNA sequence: TGTGCCAGCAGTGAATATTTTCACGGCAGGGAAGAGACCCAGTACTTC.